Shown below are 22 T cell receptor beta chains from a single sample sequenced in a study of early T cells in non-severe SARS-CoV-2 infection. TCRdb fed the 5' RACE reads into MiXCR, producing one record per CDR3 protein. The sample includes about 88,000 distinct CDR3 sequences, under 15% of them seen just once. The sample consisted of whole blood. The receptor source for this set is an adult who was a healthcare worker with PCR-confirmed SARS-CoV-2 infection or an uninfected control (not recorded which).

The V gene is TRBV7-8, the J gene TRBJ2-3; D might be TRBD2 (6 bases). Deletions cut 1 base from V and 6 bases from J, with 14 bases between. This CDR3 has 15 residues. CDR1 and CDR2 (germline): SGHVS, FQNEAQ. CDR3 amino acids: CASSLGAPGVDTQYF. CDR3 bases: TGTGCCAGCAGCTTAGGGGCCCCGGGAGTGGATACGCAGTATTTT.

The chain couples TRBV20-1 to TRBJ1-5, with D maybe TRBD1 (6 bases). The CDR3 spans 13 residues. With 4 bases removed from V and 2 bases from J, the gap between germline ends came to 9 bases. CDR1 and CDR2 from the germline V gene are DFQATT and SNEGSKA (reference sequence). CDR3 in DNA: TGCAGTGCTATCGCAGGGGGCAATCAGCCCCAGCATTTT. This codes for CSAIAGGNQPQHF.

In this sample, this clonotype turned up many times. The V and J genes are TRBV28 and TRBJ2-3; unclear D gene. Germline V gene sequence: CDR1 MDHEN, CDR2 SYDVKM. This CDR3 has 18 amino acids. V lost 2 bases and J lost 6, with 24 bases in between. The CDR3 here is CASSLGFGTPRLTDTQYF. DNA of the CDR3: TGTGCCAGCAGTTTAGGGTTTGGAACGCCGCGGTTAACCGATACGCAGTATTTT. The full variable domain, completed using reference TRBV28 and TRBJ2-3, is DVKVTQSSRYLVKRTGEKVFLECVQDMDHENMFWYRQDPGLGLRLIYFSYDVKMKEKGDIPEGYSVSREKKERFSLILESASTNQTSMYLCASSLGFGTPRLTDTQYFGPGTRLTVL.

This clonotype has more than one count but fewer than ten. The chain carries TRBV10-3 and TRBJ1-1; no clear D. The germline CDR1 and CDR2 sequences are ENHRY and SYGVKD. CDR3 length: 12 amino acids. V gave up 8 bases and J gave up 0 bases, with 7 bases separating them. CDR3 protein: CAIGNMNTEAFF. The DNA for the CDR3 is TGTGCCATCGGAAATATGAACACTGAAGCTTTCTTT.

The table lists this clonotype with a few counts. V and J are TRBV20-1 and TRBJ2-3; TRBD2 aligns across 7 bases. V lost 0 bases to trimming and J lost 4 bases; unmatched junction nucleotides: 7. The CDR3 is made up of 15 amino acids. Germline V gene lookup returns CDR1 DFQATT and CDR2 SNEGSKA (reference sequence). DNA for the CDR3: TGCAGTGCTAGAGACGGACTAGTAATAGCAGATACGCAGTATTTT. Translation gives CSARDGLVIADTQYF.

V gene TRBV28 combines with J gene TRBJ2-7; D remains ambiguous. CDR3 length: 11 amino acids. The V end was cut by 4 bases, the J end by 7 bases, with 8 bases between. The V gene's germline CDR1 is MDHEN and CDR2 SYDVKM. DNA for the CDR3: TGTGCCAGCAGTTCCCCCGTTGAGCAGTACTTC. As protein: CASSSPVEQYF.

This clonotype was counted between two and nine times. The chain employs TRBV5-1 and TRBJ2-5; 11 bases are shared with TRBD2. Germline V CDR1 and CDR2: SGHRS, YFSETQ. The CDR3 length is 15 residues. The ends lost 0 bases at V and 3 bases at J; junction bases unmatched: 1. In DNA, the CDR3 is TGCGCCAGCAGCTTGGTGACTAGCGGGGAAGAGACCCAGTACTTC. Translated, it gives CASSLVTSGEETQYF.

At least ten counts were recorded for this clonotype. The chain couples TRBV7-9 to TRBJ2-7, with D unclear. The CDR3 runs to 11 residues. The V gene lost 6 bases and the J gene lost 2 bases, with 5 bases spanning the gap. The germline gives CDR1 SEHNR, CDR2 FQNEAQ (reference sequence). The CDR3 here is CASSPAYEQYF. The DNA for the CDR3 is TGTGCCAGCAGTCCCGCCTACGAGCAGTACTTC.

In its sample, this clonotype was seen a few times. This chain uses TRBV6-2 or TRBV6-3 with TRBJ1-2; D is uncertain. V gave up 4 bases and J gave up 6 bases, with 15 bases separating them. Germline lookup yields CDR1 MNHEY and CDR2 SVGEGT. CDR3 length equals 14 residues. The CDR3 nucleotides read TGTGCCAGCAGTTCCTACATGGCCGGGAATGGCTACACCTTC. The encoded protein is CASSSYMAGNGYTF.

The chain carries TRBV7-2 and TRBJ1-2, with a tentative D call TRBD1 (5 bases). V was trimmed by 1 base and J by 4 bases, leaving 7 bases between them. Germline values: CDR1 SGHTA, CDR2 FQGNSA. This CDR3 has 13 amino acids. CDR3 in amino acids: CASSLGGSYGYTF. For the CDR3, the DNA is TGTGCCAGCAGCTTAGGGGGCAGCTATGGCTACACCTTC.

This clonotype was seen more than once but under ten times. V and J are TRBV9 and TRBJ2-3; D may match TRBD1 or TRBD2 (6 bases each). Trimming cost V 5 bases and J 2 bases, with 18 bases left between them. The CDR3 is 16 residues long. From germline, CDR1 is SGDLS and CDR2 YYNGEE. CDR3 DNA sequence: TGTGCCAGCAGTTTGGGGGCGGCGGGACCCACAGATACGCAGTATTTT. Translation gives CASSLGAAGPTDTQYF.

This chain connects TRBV20-1 to TRBJ2-7; no clear D. CDR3 length: 15 amino acids. Deletions cut 3 bases from V and 0 bases from J, with 15 bases between. Germline V gene lookup returns CDR1 DFQATT and CDR2 SNEGSKA (reference sequence). The CDR3 here is CSAREDLQSSYEQYF. The CDR3 DNA follows: TGCAGTGCTAGGGAAGACCTACAAAGCTCCTACGAGCAGTACTTC.

This clonotype has only a few counts. The chain couples TRBV9 to TRBJ2-1; tentative D call: TRBD2 (6 bases). The CDR3 runs 15 residues. The V gene's germline CDR1 is SGDLS and CDR2 YYNGEE. V was clipped by 0 bases and J by 8 bases, with 15 bases between them. For the CDR3, the DNA is TGTGCCAGCAGCGTAGTCTCGACGGGAGCGGATGAGCAGTTCTTC. Amino acids: CASSVVSTGADEQFF.

The chain links TRBV14 to TRBJ2-7; D call uncertain. The CDR3 is 15 amino acids. Trimming took off 0 bases at V and 7 bases at J, with 16 bases between the two ends. Germline V gene lookup returns CDR1 SGHDN and CDR2 FVKESK. CDR3 residues: CASSQDLGLAREQYF. CDR3 DNA sequence: TGTGCCAGCAGCCAAGATCTTGGCCTCGCCCGGGAGCAGTACTTC.

V gene TRBV5-1 combines with J gene TRBJ2-7, with D perhaps TRBD1 or TRBD2 (6 bases each). The V end lost 0 bases, the J end lost 3 bases, and 22 bases lay between the germline ends. The CDR3 loop spans 18 amino acids. Germline values: CDR1 SGHRS, CDR2 YFSETQ. The CDR3 is CASSLDGGHGRDNYEQYF. The CDR3, as DNA: TGCGCCAGCAGCTTGGACGGGGGTCACGGGCGGGACAACTACGAGCAGTACTTC.

This clonotype was detected many times. V is TRBV4-3 and J is TRBJ2-1, with 8 bases aligning to TRBD2. Germline V gene data show CDR1 as LGHNA and CDR2 as YSLEER. The J segment lost 8 bases and the V segment lost 4 bases, leaving 10 bases of the junction unmatched. The CDR3 loop spans 15 amino acids. The CDR3 sequence is CASSLLAVEGHEQFF. The CDR3 DNA follows: TGCGCCAGCAGCCTACTAGCGGTGGAAGGGCATGAGCAGTTCTTC.

The gene calls are TRBV20-1 and TRBJ2-1, with 12 nucleotides matching TRBD2. This CDR3 region has 15 residues. The ends lost 5 bases at V and 7 bases at J; junction bases unmatched: 9. The germline V gene encodes CDR1 DFQATT and CDR2 SNEGSKA (reference sequence). This CDR3 reads CSAGRLAGEWNEQFF. DNA for the CDR3: TGCAGTGCTGGCAGACTAGCGGGAGAGTGGAATGAGCAGTTCTTC.

The chain has TRBV20-1 and TRBJ2-7; 7 bases match TRBD2. The CDR3 totals 12 residues. In germline, CDR1 is DFQATT, CDR2 SNEGSKA (reference sequence). The CDR3 sequence: CRVLAPSLEQYF. CDR3 bases: TGCAGAGTACTAGCGCCCAGCTTGGAGCAGTACTTC.

The chain employs TRBV5-1 and TRBJ2-5; 7 bases line up with TRBD1. Germline-derived CDR1 and CDR2 are SGHRS and YFSETQ. V shed 4 bases and J 5 bases; nucleotides not matched to a gene: 11. This CDR3 comprises 15 residues. The CDR3 loop is CASSLDRFWGETQYF. For the CDR3, the DNA is TGCGCCAGCAGCCTGGACAGGTTTTGGGGGGAGACCCAGTACTTC.

V usage is TRBV9 and J usage is TRBJ2-7, with 7 positions matching TRBD1. Germline V gives CDR1 SGDLS, CDR2 YYNGEE. V gave up 3 bases and J gave up 9 bases; unmatched junction bases: 15. This CDR3 has 15 residues. The CDR3 loop is CASSGQAGTAVRQYF. The DNA for the CDR3 is TGTGCCAGCAGCGGCCAGGCCGGGACAGCCGTCAGGCAGTACTTC.

This clonotype was recorded many times. V and J are TRBV6-2 or TRBV6-3 and TRBJ2-3; perhaps TRBD2 as D (6 bases). Germline CDR1 is MNHEY and CDR2 is SVGEGT. The V and J ends lost 4 bases and 3 bases respectively, with 17 bases between them. The CDR3 runs to 16 residues. The CDR3 loop is CASSSDRLVATDTQYF. The CDR3 region has the DNA TGTGCCAGCAGTTCGGACCGACTAGTAGCAACAGATACGCAGTATTTT.

This clonotype has only a few counts. The chain carries TRBV7-9 and TRBJ2-3; the D call may be TRBD1 or TRBD2 (5 bases each). The CDR3 sequence is 18 residues long. V was cut by 5 bases and J by 3 bases, with 24 bases left in between. Germline CDR1 SEHNR, CDR2 FQNEAQ (reference sequence). The CDR3 DNA reads TGTGCCAGCAGCAGAGGGACCAGGGTGACTTTCGGAACAGATACGCAGTATTTT. Its translation: CASSRGTRVTFGTDTQYF.